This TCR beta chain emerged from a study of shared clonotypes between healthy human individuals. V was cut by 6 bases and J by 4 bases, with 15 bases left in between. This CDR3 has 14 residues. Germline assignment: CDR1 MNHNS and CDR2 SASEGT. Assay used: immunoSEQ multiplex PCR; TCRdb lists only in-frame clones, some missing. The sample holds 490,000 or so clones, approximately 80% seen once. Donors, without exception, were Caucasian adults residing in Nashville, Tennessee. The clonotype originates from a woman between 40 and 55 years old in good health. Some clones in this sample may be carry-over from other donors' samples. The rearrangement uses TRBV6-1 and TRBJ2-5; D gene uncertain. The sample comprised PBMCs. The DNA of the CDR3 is TGTGCCAGCAGCTCAATTGGGGTCCCAGAGACCCAGTACTTC. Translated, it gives CASSSIGVPETQYF.